Listed here are 9 T cell receptor beta chains from one sample, sequenced in a study of shared clonotypes between healthy human individuals. CD8 cells regarded as naive lacked CD45RO, were positively chosen for CCR7, and omitted terminally differentiated effector memory CD45RA+ cells. Sequencing was performed with immunoSEQ multiplex PCR; in TCRdb, only in-frame clones are kept and a portion is missing. This sample has around 560,000 clones, with roughly 96% found just once. The sequenced material came from naive CD8+ T cells sorted from blood. These receptors were collected from a woman in her twenties or thirties in good health.

The chain is built from TRBV4-2 and TRBJ2-7; D is undetermined. V was cut by 0 bases and J by 2 bases, with 5 bases left in between. The CDR3 sequence is 13 residues long. Looked up from germline, CDR1 is LGHNA and CDR2 is YNFKEQ. CDR3 in DNA: TGTGCCAGCAGCCAAGAGGTCCCCTACGAGCAGTACTTC. Its protein is CASSQEVPYEQYF.

V gene TRBV28 combines with J gene TRBJ2-1, with D perhaps TRBD1 or TRBD2 (6 bases each). CDR3 length: 13 amino acids. The V gene lost 3 bases and the J gene lost 7 bases, with 10 bases spanning the gap. Germline lookup yields CDR1 MDHEN and CDR2 SYDVKM. The CDR3 DNA follows: TGTGCCAGCAGTTTTGGAGGGGGGAATGAGCAGTTCTTC. This codes for CASSFGGGNEQFF.

This chain links TRBV28 with TRBJ2-5; 10 nucleotides agree with TRBD1. Losses at the gene ends were 6 bases for V and 5 bases for J; bases not matched to a gene: 6. Germline V gene sequence: CDR1 MDHEN, CDR2 SYDVKM. CDR3 length equals 14 residues. The CDR3 bases are TGTGCCAGCAGCACGGGACAGGGGATGGAGACCCAGTACTTC. Translation gives CASSTGQGMETQYF.

The chain couples TRBV11-2 to TRBJ1-1, with 8 bases identical to TRBD1. V dropped 5 bases and J dropped 0; count of bases not matched to a gene: 14. CDR3 length: 18 amino acids. Per germline, CDR1 SGHAT and CDR2 FQNNGV. The CDR3 region is CASSPWTGRGGLNTEAFF. The DNA of the CDR3 is TGTGCCAGCAGCCCCTGGACAGGGAGAGGGGGCTTGAACACTGAAGCTTTCTTT.

The rearrangement uses TRBV25-1 and TRBJ1-2; D remains ambiguous. In germline, CDR1 is MGHDK, CDR2 SYGVNS. The V end was cut by 5 bases, the J end by 0 bases, with 10 bases between. This CDR3 has 14 amino acids. The CDR3 spells CASSPSVTNYGYTF. Written as DNA, the CDR3 is TGTGCCAGCAGTCCTTCAGTCACTAACTATGGCTACACCTTC.

The chain joins TRBV11-2 to TRBJ2-2; TRBD2 is a possible D gene (5 bases). CDR3 length: 15 residues. Per germline, CDR1 SGHAT and CDR2 FQNNGV. The V end was cut by 1 base, the J end by 4 bases, with 10 bases between. CDR3 amino acids: CASSLADGVTGELFF. The CDR3 DNA sequence: TGTGCCAGCAGCTTAGCTGACGGGGTCACCGGGGAGCTGTTTTTT.

The rearrangement links TRBV4-1 to TRBJ2-1; 8 positions match TRBD2. The CDR3 runs to 16 residues. CDR1 and CDR2 from the germline V gene are MGHRA and YSYEKL. V was clipped by 1 base and J by 7 bases; unmatched bases: 9. The CDR3 DNA reads as TGCGCCAGCAGCCAAGCCCCGGGACTAGTATTTAATGAGCAGTTCTTC. This sequence encodes CASSQAPGLVFNEQFF.

This clone was seen only once. The V gene is TRBV6-5, the J gene TRBJ1-2; 7 nucleotides agree with TRBD1. J gave up 4 bases and V 8 bases, and 7 bases lay outside the gene matches. CDR3 length: 13 residues. Germline V gene sequence: CDR1 MNHEY, CDR2 SVGAGI. The CDR3 sequence is CASGTRGAYGYTF. The CDR3 region has the DNA TGTGCCAGCGGAACCAGGGGGGCCTATGGCTACACCTTC.

V gene TRBV7-6 combines with J gene TRBJ2-6; D is ambiguous. The V gene lost 0 bases and the J gene lost 3 bases, with 9 bases spanning the gap. This CDR3 is built from 16 residues. Germline CDR1 is SGHVS and CDR2 is FNYEAQ. CDR3 coding DNA: TGTGCCAGCAGCTTAGCGTCTAATTATGGGGCCAACGTCCTGACTTTC. Translation gives CASSLASNYGANVLTF.